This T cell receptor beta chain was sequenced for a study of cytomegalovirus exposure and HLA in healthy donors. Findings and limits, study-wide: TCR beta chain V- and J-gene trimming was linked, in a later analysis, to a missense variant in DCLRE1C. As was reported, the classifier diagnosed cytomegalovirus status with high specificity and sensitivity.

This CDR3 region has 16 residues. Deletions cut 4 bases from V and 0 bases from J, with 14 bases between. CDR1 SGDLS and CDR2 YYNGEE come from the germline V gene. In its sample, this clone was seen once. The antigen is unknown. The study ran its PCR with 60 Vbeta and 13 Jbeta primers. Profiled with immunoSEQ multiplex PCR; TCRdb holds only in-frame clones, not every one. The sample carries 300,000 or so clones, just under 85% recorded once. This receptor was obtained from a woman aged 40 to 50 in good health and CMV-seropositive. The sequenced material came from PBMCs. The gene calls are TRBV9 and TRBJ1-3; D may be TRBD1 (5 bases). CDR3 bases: TGTGCCAGCAGCTTAGGACATACATCCTCTGGAAACACCATATATTTT. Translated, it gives CASSLGHTSSGNTIYF.